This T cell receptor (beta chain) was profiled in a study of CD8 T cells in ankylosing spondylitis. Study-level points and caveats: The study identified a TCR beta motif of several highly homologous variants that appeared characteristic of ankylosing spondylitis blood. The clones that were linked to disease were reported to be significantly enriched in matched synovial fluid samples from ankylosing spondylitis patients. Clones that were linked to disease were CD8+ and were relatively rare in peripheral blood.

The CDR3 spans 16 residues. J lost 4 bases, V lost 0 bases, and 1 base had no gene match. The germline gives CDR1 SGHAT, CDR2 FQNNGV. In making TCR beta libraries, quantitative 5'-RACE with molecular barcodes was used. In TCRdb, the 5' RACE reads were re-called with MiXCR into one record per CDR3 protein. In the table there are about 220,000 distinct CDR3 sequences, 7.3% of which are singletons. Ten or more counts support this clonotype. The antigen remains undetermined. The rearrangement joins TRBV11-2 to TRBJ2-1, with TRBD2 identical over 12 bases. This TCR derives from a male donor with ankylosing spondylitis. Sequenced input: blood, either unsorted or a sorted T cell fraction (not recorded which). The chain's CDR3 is CASSLELAGGYNEQFF. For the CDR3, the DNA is TGTGCCAGCAGCTTAGAACTAGCGGGGGGTTACAATGAGCAGTTCTTC.